This note documents a single T cell receptor beta chain sequence. The data derive from a study of beta chain features in type 1 diabetes. CDR3 length equals 13 residues. The germline V and J ends were trimmed by 4 bases and 3 bases, with 9 bases remaining between them. Germline V gives CDR1 SNHLY, CDR2 FYNNEI. What was sequenced were expressed TCRB transcripts, since all of the isolated RNA had been reverse transcribed. Using immunoSEQ multiplex PCR, the repertoire was profiled, and TCRdb retains in-frame clones only, with some absent. There are about 360,000 clones in the sample; roughly 12% occur only once, and approximately 0.015% lies in the top ten.

The chain uses TRBV2 and TRBJ2-5; no firm D call. Material for sequencing was naive CD4+ T cells from blood. This sequence originates from a man between 18 and 35 years old in good health. The CDR3 sequence: CASSGPSEETQYF. The CDR3 DNA reads as TGTGCCAGCAGTGGGCCTTCTGAAGAGACCCAGTACTTC. The full variable domain, its missing parts supplied by reference TRBV2 and TRBJ2-5, is EPEVTQTPSHQVTQMGQEVILRCVPISNHLYFYWYRQILGQKVEFLVSFYNNEISEKSEIFDDQFSVERPDGSNFTLKIRSTKLEDSAMYFCASSGPSEETQYFGPGTRLLVL.